This T cell receptor beta chain stems from a study of Graves' ophthalmopathy and Graves' hyperthyroidism. Study overall: Hyperthyroidism counted as stable given no ophthalmopathy within 18 months of follow-up. General observations from the study: Blood also harbored most expanded thyroid clonotypes above 0.001 frequency.

Germline CDR1 reads SGHRS; CDR2 reads YFSETQ. This CDR3 spans 17 amino acids. Regarding this clonotype: What it recognizes is unknown. Compared with germline, one end of the junction differs, possibly owing to a read error.

Researchers took RNA transcripts and amplified TCR beta CDR3 regions from them. Second-round multiplex PCR came after a first-round RT-PCR that employed HTBI primers. In TCRdb, the multiplex PCR reads were re-called with MiXCR into one record per CDR3 protein. The sample carries approximately 1.2 million distinct CDR3 sequences, roughly 35% recorded once. Input material: peripheral blood or thyroid tissue (not recorded which). The clonotype comes from an adult man with Graves' hyperthyroidism. V usage is TRBV5-1 and J usage is TRBJ1-5; 7 bases agree with TRBD1. CDR3 loop: CASSLARQGGTNQPQHF. CDR3 in DNA: TGTGCCAGCAGCTTGGCCCGCCAGGGGGGCACCAATCAGCCCCAGCATTTT.